This record covers a single T cell receptor (beta chain). Antigen: not known. After removal of 6 bases from V and 3 bases from J, the junction contained 8 bases not matched to a gene. CDR1 and CDR2 (germline): KGHSH, LQKENI. The CDR3 has 15 amino acids. This entry is derived from a study of blood T cell dynamics during melanoma immunotherapy. Whole-study results and caveats: Unlike progressors, later disease-control patients had W3 repertoires gaining clonality or diversity.

The time point: pre-treatment baseline. Blood was drawn before treatment and at week 3 after checkpoint blockade. Patients with prior systemic cancer treatment, concomitant immunosuppressants, or other active malignancies were excluded. Each bulk PBMC sample had around 360 ng DNA loaded. Profiled with immunoSEQ multiplex PCR; TCRdb holds only in-frame clones, not every one. The sample consists of approximately 25,000 clones, approximately 90% of them appearing once. The chain is built from TRBV18 and TRBJ2-7; 10 positions match TRBD2. The sample in question was blood, obtained from a patient treated with checkpoint blockade. This clonotype originated in a human donor with melanoma. The DNA of the CDR3 is TGTGCCAGCTCGCTAGCGGGGGTGCGGAGCTACGAGCAGTACTTC. Its translation is CASSLAGVRSYEQYF.